This TCR beta chain was observed in a study of T cells in tumors after PD-1 blockade (dated by TCRdb to the late 2010s). Concerning the study at large: Patients were excluded if they had prior checkpoint blockade, use of systemic immunosuppressants, or recent radiotherapy or other anti-cancer therapy within 4 weeks. Patients received pembrolizumab 200 mg every 3 weeks or cemiplimab 350 mg every 2 weeks. Paired single-cell RNA and TCR sequencing was performed on site-matched tumors from BCC or SCC patients before and after anti-PD-1 therapy. Peripheral blood samples averaged around 110,000 TCR templates (range about 21,000-260,000) and 35,000 to 45,000 unique clonotypes. While on anti-PD-1 treatment, some of the patients also continued taking daily vismodegib 150 mg. To compare clonotypes in blood and tumor, bulk TCR sequencing was done on 10 peripheral blood samples taken from 4 or 5 patients. RECIST version 1.1 was used to assess clinical response. Broader findings and caveats from the paper: Approximately 41% of TCR clonotypes from the tumor were detected in blood, and certain novel exhausted tumor clones were present in blood collected before treatment, which suggests recruitment from the periphery. Where the novel T cell clones came from was not identified, and possible sources could include lymphoid organs or rare unexpanded clones inside the tumor or in the tumor periphery.

The time point label of this sample denotes: after anti-PD-1 therapy. For bulk TCRbeta sequencing, genomic DNA was extracted from tumor biopsies or peripheral blood, and input amounts ranged from about 616 ng to 6,500 ng. All patients had histologically proven advanced or metastatic basal or squamous cell carcinoma and were poor candidates for surgical resection. Of the 11 patients in the basal cell carcinoma cohort, about 8 underwent bulk tumor TCR sequencing. Based on the germline V gene, the CDR1 and CDR2 sequences are SQVTM and ANQGSEA. The CDR3 runs 15 residues from the cysteine to the phenylalanine. The only DNA kept is the CDR3, 45 bases in frame from the first base. V loses 8 bases of germline sequence and J loses 0 bases, and the interval between the two ends is 17 bases. The immunoSEQ platform was used to carry out deep TCRbeta sequencing. Processing in the source paper ran as follows. Only productive rearrangements were exported from the immunoSEQ Analyzer for further analysis. T cell phenotypes were assigned to bulk TCRbeta clonotypes by matching the clonotypes to single-cell RNA+TCR-seq clones that had the same TCRbeta sequence. Tumor enrichment of a clone was calculated by dividing the clone's tumor frequency by the clone's PBMC frequency, both taken from bulk TCR sequencing. TCRs were grouped by GLIPH into specificity groups, defined as clusters of distinct TCRs likely recognizing common antigens via shared CDR3 motifs. This is the immuneACCESS table as TCRdb keeps it, with only in-frame sequences that have V and J called. A part of the clones is gone; compared with another copy, unresolved V genes explain less than half, and the rest is unexplained. The V and J calls and clone size were taken over from that table, and D and trimming were inferred from the DNA. The sample records 20,000 to 30,000 clones, about 82% of which are singletons. Less than 15% of the sample lies in the top ten.

This clone was detected a few times. Its antigen is not yet known. No much larger clone is present one base from it, and per-base qualities are unavailable. The source material was PBMCs, sampled after anti-PD-1 treatment. The receptor comes from a human donor with basal cell carcinoma. The sequence is built from TRBV29-1 and TRBJ2-1; the D gene is unclear. The CDR3 loop reads CSYQRGTSSYNEQFF. The nucleotide sequence is TGCAGCTATCAACGAGGCACGAGCTCCTACAATGAGCAGTTCTTC.